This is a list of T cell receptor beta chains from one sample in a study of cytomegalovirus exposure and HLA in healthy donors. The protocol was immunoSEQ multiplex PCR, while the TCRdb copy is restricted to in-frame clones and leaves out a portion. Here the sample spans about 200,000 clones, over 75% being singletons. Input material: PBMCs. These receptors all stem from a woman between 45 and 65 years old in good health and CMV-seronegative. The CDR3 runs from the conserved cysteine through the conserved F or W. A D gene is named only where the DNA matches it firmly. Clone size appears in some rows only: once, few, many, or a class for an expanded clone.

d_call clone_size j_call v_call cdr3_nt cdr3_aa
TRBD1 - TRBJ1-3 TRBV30 TGTGCCTGGGGCGACAGGGGCTCCATCCTTACTGGAAACACCATATATTTT CAWGDRGSILTGNTIYF
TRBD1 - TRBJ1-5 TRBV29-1 TGCAGCGTTAGGGACAGCGGAAATCAGCCCCAGCATTTT CSVRDSGNQPQHF
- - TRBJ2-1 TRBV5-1 TGCGCCAGCAGCGCGGGGAGACGGTATTATGAGCAGTTCTTC CASSAGRRYYEQFF
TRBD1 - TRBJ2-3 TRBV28 TGTGCCAGCAGTTCGGGACAGGTCACAGATACGCAGTATTTT CASSSGQVTDTQYF
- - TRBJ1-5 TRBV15 TGTGCCACCAGCAGAGATTGGGCAGGGAATCAGCCCCAGCATTTT CATSRDWAGNQPQHF
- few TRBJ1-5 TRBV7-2 TGCGCCAGCAGCCAAGATTTGGAGAGTGCCTCATATCAGCCCCAGCATTTT CASSQDLESASYQPQHF
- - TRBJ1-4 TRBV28 TGTGCCAGCAGTTCCATCCCTGGGGACATTTGGTCAACTAATGAAAAACTGTTTTTT CASSSIPGDIWSTNEKLFF
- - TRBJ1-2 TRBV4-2 TGTGCCAGCAGCCACCGGGGAGGGGGGGCAAATGGCTACACCTTC CASSHRGGGANGYTF
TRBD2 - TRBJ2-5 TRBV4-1 TGCGCCAGCAGCCAAGTTCAAGCGGGAGTGGATGCAGAGACCCAGTACTTC CASSQVQAGVDAETQYF
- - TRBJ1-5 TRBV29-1 TGCAGCGTTCGCGCCGGTCCGAATCAGCCCCAGCATTTT CSVRAGPNQPQHF
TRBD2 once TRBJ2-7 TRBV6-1 TGTGCCAGCAATCTGGCGGGGGGTTCCTCCTACGAGCAGTACTTC CASNLAGGSSYEQYF
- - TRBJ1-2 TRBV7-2 TGTGCCAGCAGCTTAGAGACATCATATGGCTACACCTTC CASSLETSYGYTF
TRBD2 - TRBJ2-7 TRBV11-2 TGTGCCAGCAGCTTTCAGCGGGACTACGAGCAGTACTTC CASSFQRDYEQYF
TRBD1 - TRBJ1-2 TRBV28 TGTGCCAGCAGATTTCAGGGGGCGGGAGGCTACACCTTC CASRFQGAGGYTF
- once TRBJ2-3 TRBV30 TGTGCCTGGAGCCCAACTGGATGGGGGGGCACAGATACGCAGTATTTT CAWSPTGWGGTDTQYF
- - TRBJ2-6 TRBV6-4 TGTGCCAGCAGTGCGGCCATGGATCATCAGGGTTTATCTGGGGCCAACGTCCTGACTTTC CASSAAMDHQGLSGANVLTF
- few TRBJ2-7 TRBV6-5 TGTGCCAGCAGTTACCGGGGGACTCCGTACTTC CASSYRGTPYF
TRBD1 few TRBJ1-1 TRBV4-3 TGCGCCAGCAGCCACGATTTGGGACAGGGGGTGAACACTGAAGCTTTCTTT CASSHDLGQGVNTEAFF
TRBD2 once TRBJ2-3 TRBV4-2 TGTGCCAGCAGCCTCGGACTAGCGGAGGTGGCAGGGGATACGCAGTATTTT CASSLGLAEVAGDTQYF
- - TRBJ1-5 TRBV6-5 TGTGCCAGCACCGTAAACGAAGCCCTCCGGCCCCAGCATTTT CASTVNEALRPQHF
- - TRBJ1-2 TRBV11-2 TGTGCCAGCAGCTCAGATTCAGAGGCCAATGGCTACACCTTC CASSSDSEANGYTF
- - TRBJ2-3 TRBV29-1 TGCAGCGTTCCGGGACTGCAGACAGATACGCAGTATTTT CSVPGLQTDTQYF
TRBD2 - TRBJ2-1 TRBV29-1 TGCAGCGTTGAGGGAGGGTCCCGAAGCTACAATGAGCAGTTCTTC CSVEGGSRSYNEQFF
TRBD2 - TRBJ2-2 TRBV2 TGTGCCAGCAGTGACGGGGGGTGGAACACCGGGGAGCTGTTTTTT CASSDGGWNTGELFF
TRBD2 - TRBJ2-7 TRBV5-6 TGTGCCAGCAGCTCATTACCGGGACTAGCGGGAGCCACCTACGAGCAGTACTTC CASSSLPGLAGATYEQYF
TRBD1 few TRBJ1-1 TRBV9 TGTGCCAGCTCTGAGACAGGGAGGAACACTGAAGCTTTCTTT CASSETGRNTEAFF
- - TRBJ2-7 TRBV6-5 TGTGCCAGCAAAGACCGGGACAACTACGAGCAGTACTTC CASKDRDNYEQYF
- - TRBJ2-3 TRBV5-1 TGCGCCAGCAGCCCGAGCGCCCTCGGCGATACGCAGTATTTT CASSPSALGDTQYF
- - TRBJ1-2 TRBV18 TGTGCCAGCTCACCAGGGCCAGGGGTAGGTGGCTACACCTTC CASSPGPGVGGYTF
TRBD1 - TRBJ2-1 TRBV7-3 TGTGCCAGCAGCCTACAGGGGGTAGATGAGCAGTTCTTC CASSLQGVDEQFF
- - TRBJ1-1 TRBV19 TGTGCCAGTAGTATCCCCGGGGGGGTGAACACTGAAGCTTTCTTT CASSIPGGVNTEAFF
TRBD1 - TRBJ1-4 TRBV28 TGTGCCAGCAGTTTAGGGGTAGGAACAGGGGGTGAAAAACTGTTTTTT CASSLGVGTGGEKLFF
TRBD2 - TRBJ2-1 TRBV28 TGTGCCAGCAGCCTGGGACTAGCGGCGTACAATGAGCAGTTCTTC CASSLGLAAYNEQFF
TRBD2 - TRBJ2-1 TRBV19 TGTGCCAGTAGTACGCCGACTAGCGGGAGGGTCGATGAGCAGTTCTTC CASSTPTSGRVDEQFF
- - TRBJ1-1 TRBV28 TGTGCCAGCAGTTTGAGTGTGGGCCTTGAAGCTTTCTTT CASSLSVGLEAFF
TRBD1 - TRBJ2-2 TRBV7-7 TGTGCCAGCAGCTCAAAGGGGGCATTCACCGGGGAGCTGTTTTTT CASSSKGAFTGELFF
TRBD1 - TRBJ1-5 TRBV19 TGTGCCAGTACCCTGAGCGGGCAGGGGGCTGCCAATCAGCCCCAGCATTTT CASTLSGQGAANQPQHF
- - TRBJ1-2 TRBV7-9 TGTGCCAGCACCTCGCATGAGGGCGACTGGTCTAACTATGGCTACACCTTC CASTSHEGDWSNYGYTF
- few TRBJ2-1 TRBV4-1 TGCGCCAGCAGCCACCGGGACTTTCAATCCAATGAGCAGTTCTTC CASSHRDFQSNEQFF
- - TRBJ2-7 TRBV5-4 TGTGCCAGCAGCTTGGCCGGGGAGCAGTACTTC CASSLAGEQYF
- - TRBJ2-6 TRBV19 TGTGCCAGTAGTATAGATCCGTCTTCAAGGATCAGGCATGGCGGGGCCAACGTCCTGACTTTC CASSIDPSSRIRHGGANVLTF
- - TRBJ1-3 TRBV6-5 TGTGCCAGCAGTTACGACAGAACCTCTGGAAACACCATATATTTT CASSYDRTSGNTIYF
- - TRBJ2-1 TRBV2 TGTGCCAGCAGGGGCGGTGACGGGAGTTTGGGCAATGAGCAGTTCTTC CASRGGDGSLGNEQFF
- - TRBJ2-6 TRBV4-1 TGCGCCAGCAGCCAACCGGGATTTTTAAGCACTGGGGCCAACGTCCTGACTTTC CASSQPGFLSTGANVLTF
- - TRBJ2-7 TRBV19 TGTGCCAGTAGTATCCAGGGTTACGAGCAGTACTTC CASSIQGYEQYF
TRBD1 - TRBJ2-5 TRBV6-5 TGTGCCAGCAGTTTTTCCGGGACAGGGGGCGCAGAGACCCAGTACTTC CASSFSGTGGAETQYF
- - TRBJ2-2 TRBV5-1 TGCGCCAGCAGCGGGGGCATAGTTTTCACCGGGGAGCTGTTTTTT CASSGGIVFTGELFF
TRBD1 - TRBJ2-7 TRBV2 TGTGCCAGCAGTGATCCCGGACAGGGGGTTTTCTACGAGCAGTACTTC CASSDPGQGVFYEQYF
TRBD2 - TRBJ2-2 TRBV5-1 TGCGCCAGCGGCTTGGGGACTAGCGCCGGGGAGCTGTTTTTT CASGLGTSAGELFF
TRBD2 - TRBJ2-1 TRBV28 TGTGCCAGCACGCCAGCGGGAGTCTACAATGAGCAGTTCTTC CASTPAGVYNEQFF
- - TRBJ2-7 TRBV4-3 TGCGCCAGCAGCCGAGACTCGGGAAGCTCCTACGAGCAGTACTTC CASSRDSGSSYEQYF
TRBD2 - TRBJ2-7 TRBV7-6 TGTGCCAGCAGCTCGGGACTAGCGGGCTACGAGCAGTACTTC CASSSGLAGYEQYF
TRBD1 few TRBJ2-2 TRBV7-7 TGTGCCAGCAGCTTAAGGGGAAACAGGGGGCCGGGACTTCACACCGGGGAGCTGTTTTTT CASSLRGNRGPGLHTGELFF
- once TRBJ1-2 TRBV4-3 TGCGCCAGCAGCCTTGGCATGATGAACTATGGCTACACCTTC CASSLGMMNYGYTF